A single T cell receptor (beta chain) is shown here with its context. Antigen specificity is unknown. In the sorted-subset replicate PCRs, around 200 ng DNA, tens of thousands of T cell genomes, was used. Some clones are missing from TCRdb's copy, which holds only in-frame ones; the method was immunoSEQ multiplex PCR. Of roughly 1,600,000 clones in the sample, around 98.5% were seen once. This sample stems from a study of shared clonotypes between healthy human individuals. In the study overall: The plates for each donor numbered three CD4 naive, three CD4 memory, two CD8 naive and one CD8 memory. Study-level points and caveats: Generation probability values for non-shared clonotypes were lower than those for clonotypes shared by all four donors.

V dropped 6 bases and J dropped 1 base, with 15 bases sitting between them. The CDR3 length is 15 residues. The germline CDR1 and CDR2 sequences are MRHNA and SNTAGT. The chain recombines TRBV6-4 with TRBJ1-1, with a tentative D call TRBD1 (6 bases). Sequencing input: naive CD4+ T cells sorted from blood. Subset given: CD45RA+ positively selected. The TCR comes from a man younger than 40 in good health. The CDR3 coding sequence is TGTGCCAGCAGGGTCCACGCAGGGGCGAACACTGAAGCTTTCTTT. It translates to CASRVHAGANTEAFF.